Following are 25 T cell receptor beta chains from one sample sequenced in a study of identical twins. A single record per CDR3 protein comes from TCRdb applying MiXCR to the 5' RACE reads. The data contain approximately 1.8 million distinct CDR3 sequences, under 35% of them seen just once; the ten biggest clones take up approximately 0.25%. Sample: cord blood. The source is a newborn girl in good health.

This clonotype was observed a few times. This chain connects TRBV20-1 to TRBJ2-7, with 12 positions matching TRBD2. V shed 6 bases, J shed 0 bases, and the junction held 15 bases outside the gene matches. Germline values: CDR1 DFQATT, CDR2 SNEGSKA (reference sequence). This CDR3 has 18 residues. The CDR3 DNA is TGCAGTGCCCCCCTAAGCCTCACTAGCGGGGGGACCTCCTACGAGCAGTACTTC. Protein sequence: CSAPLSLTSGGTSYEQYF.

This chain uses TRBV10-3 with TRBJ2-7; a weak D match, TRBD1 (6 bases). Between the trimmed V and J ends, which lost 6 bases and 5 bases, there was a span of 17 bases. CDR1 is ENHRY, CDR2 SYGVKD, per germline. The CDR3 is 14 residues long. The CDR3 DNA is TGTGCCATCAGCGAGGACAGAGTCCCTAACGAGCAGTACTTC. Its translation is CAISEDRVPNEQYF.

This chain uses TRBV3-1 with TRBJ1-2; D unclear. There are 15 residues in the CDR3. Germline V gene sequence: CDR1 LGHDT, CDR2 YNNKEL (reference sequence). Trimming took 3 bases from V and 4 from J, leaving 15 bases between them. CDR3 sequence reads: CASSHRHGAFYGYTF. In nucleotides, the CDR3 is TGTGCCAGCAGCCACAGACACGGTGCGTTCTATGGCTACACCTTC.

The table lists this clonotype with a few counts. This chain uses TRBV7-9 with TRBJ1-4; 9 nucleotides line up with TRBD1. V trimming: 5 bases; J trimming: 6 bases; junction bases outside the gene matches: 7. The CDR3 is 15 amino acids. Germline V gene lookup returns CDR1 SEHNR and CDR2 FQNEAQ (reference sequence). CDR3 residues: CASSPPGQGYEKLFF. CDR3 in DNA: TGTGCCAGCAGCCCCCCGGGACAGGGTTATGAAAAACTGTTTTTT.

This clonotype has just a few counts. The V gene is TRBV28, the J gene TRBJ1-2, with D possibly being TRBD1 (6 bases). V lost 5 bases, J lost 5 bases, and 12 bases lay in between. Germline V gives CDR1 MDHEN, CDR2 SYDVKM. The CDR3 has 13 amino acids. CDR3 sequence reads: CASSTGSLYGYTF. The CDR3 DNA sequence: TGTGCCAGCAGTACAGGGTCCCTTTATGGCTACACCTTC.

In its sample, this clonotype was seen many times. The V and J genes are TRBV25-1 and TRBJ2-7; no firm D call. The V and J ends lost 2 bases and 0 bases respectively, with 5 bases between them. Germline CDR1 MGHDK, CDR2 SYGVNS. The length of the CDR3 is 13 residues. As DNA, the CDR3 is TGTGCCAGCAGTGAACCGCTCTCCTACGAGCAGTACTTC. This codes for CASSEPLSYEQYF.

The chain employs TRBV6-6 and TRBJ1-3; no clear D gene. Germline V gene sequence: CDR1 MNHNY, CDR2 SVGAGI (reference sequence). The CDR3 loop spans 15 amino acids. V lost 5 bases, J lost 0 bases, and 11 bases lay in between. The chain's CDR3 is CASSAGRASGNTIYF. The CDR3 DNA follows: TGTGCCAGCAGTGCCGGACGGGCCTCTGGAAACACCATATATTTT.

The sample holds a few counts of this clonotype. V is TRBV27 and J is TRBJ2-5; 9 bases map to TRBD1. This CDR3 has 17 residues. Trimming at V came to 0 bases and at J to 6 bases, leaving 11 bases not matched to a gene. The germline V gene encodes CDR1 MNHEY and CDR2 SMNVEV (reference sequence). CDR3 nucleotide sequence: TGTGCCAGCAGTTTATCCCCGACCGGGACAGGGCGAAAGACCCAGTACTTC. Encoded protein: CASSLSPTGTGRKTQYF.

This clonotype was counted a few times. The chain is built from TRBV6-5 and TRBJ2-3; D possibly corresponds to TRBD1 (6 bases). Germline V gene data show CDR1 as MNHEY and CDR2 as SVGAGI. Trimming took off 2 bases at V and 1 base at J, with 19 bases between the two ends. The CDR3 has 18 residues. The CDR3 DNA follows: TGTGCCAGCAGTTACGCCCCCCGGTACAGGGCTGGCACAGATACGCAGTATTTT. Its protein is CASSYAPRYRAGTDTQYF.

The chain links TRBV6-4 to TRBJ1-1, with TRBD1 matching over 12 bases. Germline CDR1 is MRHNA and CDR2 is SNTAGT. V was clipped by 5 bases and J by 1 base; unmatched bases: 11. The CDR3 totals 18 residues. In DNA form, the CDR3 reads TGTGCCAGCAGTCTCCGTGGGACAGGGGGCCTATCGAACACTGAAGCTTTCTTT. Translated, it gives CASSLRGTGGLSNTEAFF.

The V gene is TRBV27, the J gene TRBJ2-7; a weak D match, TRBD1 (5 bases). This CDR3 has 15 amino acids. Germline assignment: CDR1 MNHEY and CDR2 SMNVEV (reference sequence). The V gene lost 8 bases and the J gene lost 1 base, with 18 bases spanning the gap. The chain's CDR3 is CASRQGLATSYEQYF. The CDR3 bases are TGTGCCAGCCGTCAGGGTTTGGCGACTTCCTACGAGCAGTACTTC.

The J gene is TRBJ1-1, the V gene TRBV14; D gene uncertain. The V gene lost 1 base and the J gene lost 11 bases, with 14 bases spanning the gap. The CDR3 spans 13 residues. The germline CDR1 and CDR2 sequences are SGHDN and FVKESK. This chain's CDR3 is CASSQVGGGRAFF. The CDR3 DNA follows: TGTGCCAGCAGCCAAGTTGGTGGCGGACGGGCTTTCTTT.

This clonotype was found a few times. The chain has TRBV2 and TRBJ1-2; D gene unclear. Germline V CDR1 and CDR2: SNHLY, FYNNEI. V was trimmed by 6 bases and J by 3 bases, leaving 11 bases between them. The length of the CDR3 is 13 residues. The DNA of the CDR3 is TGTGCCAGCAGGAGTGTATCTGACTATGGCTACACCTTC. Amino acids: CASRSVSDYGYTF.

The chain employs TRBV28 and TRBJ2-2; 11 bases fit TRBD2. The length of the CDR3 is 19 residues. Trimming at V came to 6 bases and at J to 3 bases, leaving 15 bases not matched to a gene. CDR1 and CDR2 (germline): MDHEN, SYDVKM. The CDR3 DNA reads TGTGCCAGCAGCCAACCACTAGCGGGAGAATCTCCAGACACCGGGGAGCTGTTTTTT. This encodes CASSQPLAGESPDTGELFF.

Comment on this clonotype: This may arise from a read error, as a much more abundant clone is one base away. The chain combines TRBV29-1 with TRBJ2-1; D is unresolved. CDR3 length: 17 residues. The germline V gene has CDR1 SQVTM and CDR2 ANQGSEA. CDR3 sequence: CSVEDGWLPTAYNGQFF. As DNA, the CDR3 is TGCAGCGTTGAAGATGGTTGGCTCCCAACGGCCTACAATGGGCAGTTCTTC.

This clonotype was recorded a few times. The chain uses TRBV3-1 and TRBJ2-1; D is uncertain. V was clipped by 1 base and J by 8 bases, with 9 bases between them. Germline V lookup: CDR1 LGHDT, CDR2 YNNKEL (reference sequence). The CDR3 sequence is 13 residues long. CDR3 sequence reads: CASSQGLEDEQFF. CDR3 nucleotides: TGTGCCAGCAGCCAAGGTCTAGAGGATGAGCAGTTCTTC.

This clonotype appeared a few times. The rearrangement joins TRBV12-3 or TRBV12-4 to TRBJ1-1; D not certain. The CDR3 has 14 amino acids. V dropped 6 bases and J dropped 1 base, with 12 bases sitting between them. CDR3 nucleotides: TGTGCCAGCAGCCCCCGGGCCTCGAACACTGAAGCTTTCTTT. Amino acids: CASSPRASNTEAFF.

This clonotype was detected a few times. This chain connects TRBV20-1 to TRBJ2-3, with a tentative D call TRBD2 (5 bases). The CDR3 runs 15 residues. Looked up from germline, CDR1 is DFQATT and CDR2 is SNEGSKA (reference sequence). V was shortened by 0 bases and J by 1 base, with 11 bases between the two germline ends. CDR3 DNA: TGCAGTGCTAGAGAATCGCAGCGGCGCACAGATACGCAGTATTTT. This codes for CSARESQRRTDTQYF.

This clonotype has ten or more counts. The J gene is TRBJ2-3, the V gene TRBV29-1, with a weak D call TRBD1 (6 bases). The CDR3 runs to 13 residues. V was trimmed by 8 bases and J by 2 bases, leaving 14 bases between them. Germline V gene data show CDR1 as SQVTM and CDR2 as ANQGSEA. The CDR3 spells CSSGRDTTDTQYF. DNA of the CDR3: TGCAGCTCAGGCCGGGACACCACAGATACGCAGTATTTT.

The CDR3 DNA reads TGCGCCAGCAAAACTAGCCCTCGGCCCCTTTACGAGCAGTACTTC. This sequence encodes CASKTSPRPLYEQYF. The genes are TRBV5-1 and TRBJ2-7, with D perhaps matching TRBD2 (6 bases). Germline loops: CDR1 SGHRS, CDR2 YFSETQ. The CDR3 is 15 residues long. V lost 6 bases to trimming and J lost 4 bases, with 20 bases between them.

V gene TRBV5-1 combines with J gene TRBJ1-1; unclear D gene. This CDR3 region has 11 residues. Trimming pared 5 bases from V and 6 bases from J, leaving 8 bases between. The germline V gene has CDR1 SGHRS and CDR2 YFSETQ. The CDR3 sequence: CASRGSAEAFF. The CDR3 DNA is TGCGCCAGCAGGGGAAGTGCTGAAGCTTTCTTT.

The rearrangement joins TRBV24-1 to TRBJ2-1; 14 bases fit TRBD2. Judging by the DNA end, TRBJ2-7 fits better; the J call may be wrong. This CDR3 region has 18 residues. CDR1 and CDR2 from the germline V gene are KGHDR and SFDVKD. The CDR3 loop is CATSDRLAGGFSYNEQYF. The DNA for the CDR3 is TGTGCCACCAGTGACCGACTAGCGGGAGGGTTCTCCTACAATGAGCAGTACTTC.

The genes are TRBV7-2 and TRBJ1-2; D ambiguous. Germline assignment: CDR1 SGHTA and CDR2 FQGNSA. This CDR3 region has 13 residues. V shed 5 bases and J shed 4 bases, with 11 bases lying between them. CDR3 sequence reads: CASSTRTIYGYTF. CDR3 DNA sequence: TGTGCCAGCAGCACGAGAACAATCTATGGCTACACCTTC.

CDR3 residues: CASSLRSAGGTYNEQFF. The CDR3 DNA reads as TGCGCCAGCAGCTTGAGGAGTGCGGGGGGGACCTACAATGAGCAGTTCTTC. The rearrangement joins TRBV5-1 to TRBJ2-1; 9 nucleotides agree with TRBD2. Germline lookup yields CDR1 SGHRS and CDR2 YFSETQ. The junction had 7 bases not matched to a gene; V was cut back by 1 base and J by 2 bases. The CDR3 covers 17 residues.

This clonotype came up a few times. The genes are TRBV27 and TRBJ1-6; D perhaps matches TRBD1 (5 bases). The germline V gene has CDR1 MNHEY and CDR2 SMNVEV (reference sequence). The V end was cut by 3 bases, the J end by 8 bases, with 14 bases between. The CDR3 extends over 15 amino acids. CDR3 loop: CASSFNRDGYSPLHF. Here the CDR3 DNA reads TGTGCCAGCAGTTTTAATCGGGACGGTTATTCACCCCTCCACTTT.